The present T cell receptor beta chain was sequenced within a study of T-cell memory formation after mild COVID-19. Overall study results and limits: CD4/CD8 balance held among clones contracting day 15 to 85, and later expanders leaned CD4+.

This CDR3 comprises 14 residues. Germline lookup yields CDR1 SGHTA and CDR2 FQGNSA. Trimming pared 1 base from V and 2 bases from J, leaving 8 bases between. One entry per CDR3 protein results from TCRdb running MiXCR on the 5' RACE reads. This table has under 200,000 distinct CDR3 sequences, 9.5% to 13% appearing once. This clonotype showed up just a few times. As yet, its antigen is unknown. The rearrangement joins TRBV7-2 to TRBJ1-2, with unresolved D. The sequencing input was PBMCs or a T cell subset sorted from them (not recorded which). The receptor was isolated from a man in his late teens or twenties who had mild COVID-19 (a few samples of this study predate the infection). Cell type and time point are not known. CDR3 loop: CASSLGVMNYGYTF. CDR3 DNA sequence: TGTGCCAGCAGCTTAGGTGTCATGAACTATGGCTACACCTTC.